This TCR beta chain was documented in a study of a mutant IDH1 vaccine in newly diagnosed glioma. Across the study: The initiation of vaccination occurred 4-6 weeks after radiotherapy alone, or with temozolomide cycles. There were 62.5% males and around 38% females among treated patients, whose mean age was roughly 40 years.

Points from the study as a whole: Vaccine-induced immune responses were detected in roughly 93% of patients. Pseudoprogression apparently tracked independently of changes in top peripheral T cell clonotypes.

The CDR3 totals 14 residues. V trimming: 6 bases; J trimming: 3 bases; junction bases outside the gene matches: 8. The V gene's germline CDR1 is MDHEN and CDR2 SYDVKM. Time point: week 5, during vaccination. Vaccination comprised doses that each held 300 ug of mutant IDH1 20-mer peptide, plus topical imiquimod. For this clone: Its antigen is not identified.

The repertoire was sequenced with immunoSEQ multiplex PCR; TCRdb's copy has only in-frame clones and lacks some. The sample holds about 75,000 clones; roughly nine tenths are singletons and the top ten take roughly 0.6%. The chain joins TRBV28 to TRBJ2-7; 7 positions match TRBD1. The receptor was isolated from a woman between 45 and 65 years old with glioma. The sequences come from PBMCs, collected from a glioma patient whose treatment included an IDH1 peptide vaccine. The CDR3 protein is CASSILTGSYEQYF. The CDR3 DNA is TGTGCCAGCAGCATTTTGACAGGGAGCTACGAGCAGTACTTC. Using reference TRBV28 and TRBJ2-7 for the parts outside the CDR3, the full variable domain is DVKVTQSSRYLVKRTGEKVFLECVQDMDHENMFWYRQDPGLGLRLIYFSYDVKMKEKGDIPEGYSVSREKKERFSLILESASTNQTSMYLCASSILTGSYEQYFGPGTRLTVT.